The entry that follows covers one T cell receptor beta chain sequence. Profiling relied on immunoSEQ multiplex PCR, and the TCRdb table lists in-frame clones only, not all of them. Among under 30,000 clones listed, about 89% were seen once. This entry comes from a study of T cell changes during pregnancy in multiple sclerosis. V shed 4 bases and J shed 0 bases, with 14 bases lying between them. CDR1 is SGHNT and CDR2 is YYREEE in the germline V gene (reference sequence). CDR3 length: 17 residues. The starting material was CD4+ T cells from peripheral blood mononuclear cells, obtained in the first trimester of pregnancy. The TCR was taken from a female donor in good health, enrolled as a control in a pregnancy study. The V call is TRBV5-4, the J call TRBJ2-6; TRBD1 is a possible D gene (6 bases). This chain's CDR3 is CASSRGHGNSGANVLTF. Here the CDR3 DNA reads TGTGCCAGCAGCAGGGGACATGGAAACTCTGGGGCCAACGTCCTGACTTTC.